Listed below are T cell receptor beta chains from one sample, sequenced in a study of T cell repertoires in cytomegalovirus infection. These receptors lack a known antigen. In TCRdb, the reads were re-called with MiXCR into one record per CDR3 protein. The sample includes 230,000 or so distinct CDR3 sequences, roughly 34% of them seen just once. The specimen was CD8+ T cells from cultured PBMCs, collected from culture after CMV antigen stimulation. These receptors all come from a human donor in good health (CMV status not recorded). Some clones in this sample may be carry-over from other donors' samples. CDR3s include the opening cysteine and the closing phenylalanine or tryptophan. A D gene is named only where the DNA matches it firmly. Where a row states a size, it is once, few, many or the class of an expanded clone; other rows omit it.

.	TRBV7-8	.	TRBJ1-1	CASSLTGTIPMNTEAFF	TGTGCCAGCAGCTTAACCGGGACAATACCAATGAACACTGAAGCTTTCTTT
TRBD1	TRBV7-6	.	TRBJ2-7	CASNLATGGGYEQYF	TGTGCCAGCAACTTAGCGACAGGGGGAGGCTACGAGCAGTACTTC
TRBD1	TRBV3-1	.	TRBJ2-2	CASSQLYGQGAYTGELFF	TGTGCCAGCAGCCAACTTTACGGCCAGGGGGCGTACACCGGGGAGCTGTTTTTT
.	TRBV7-9	few	TRBJ2-4	CASSTKVGGKAKNIQYF	TGTGCCAGCAGCACCAAAGTTGGAGGGAAAGCCAAAAACATTCAGTACTTC
.	TRBV28	.	TRBJ2-1	CASIPEEGAYNEQFF	TGTGCCAGCATCCCCGAGGAGGGGGCCTACAATGAGCAGTTCTTC
.	TRBV7-9	.	TRBJ1-2	CASSLATIHVYGYTF	TGTGCCAGCAGCTTAGCAACTATCCATGTCTATGGCTACACCTTC
TRBD2	TRBV6-5	few	TRBJ2-7	CASSPGTSGFSYEQYF	TGTGCCAGCAGTCCGGGGACTAGCGGGTTTTCCTACGAGCAGTACTTC
TRBD1	TRBV11-2	few	TRBJ1-2	CASSLDQAQGASGTF	TGTGCCAGCAGCTTAGATCAGGCACAGGGGGCCTCTGGCACCTTC
TRBD2	TRBV24-1	.	TRBJ2-3	CATSDFGAGRGDTKYF	TGTGCAACCAGTGATTTTGGGGCAGGGAGGGGAGATACGAAGTATTTT
.	TRBV11-2	.	TRBJ1-1	CASSRWQGQSMENTEAFF	TGTGCCAGCAGCCGGTGGCAGGGGCAATCGATGGAGAACACTGAAGCTTTCTTT
.	TRBV11-2	.	TRBJ1-1	CASSFTPEEAFF	TGTGCCAGCAGCTTTACTCCAGAAGAAGCTTTCTTT
.	TRBV19	.	TRBJ2-2	CASSWGAAGELFF	TGTGCCAGTAGTTGGGGGGCGGCCGGGGAGCTGTTTTTT
.	TRBV11-2	few	TRBJ2-5	CASSFPGKIGETQYF	TGTGCCAGCAGCTTTCCCGGGAAAATCGGGGAGACCCAGTACTTC
.	TRBV19	.	TRBJ1-1	CASVRSNTEAFF	TGTGCCAGTGTCAGGTCGAACACTGAAGCTTTCTTT
TRBD1	TRBV28	.	TRBJ1-4	CASSLGQAWEKLFF	TGTGCCAGCAGTCTAGGACAGGCCTGGGAAAAACTGTTTTTT
.	TRBV20-1	.	TRBJ1-2	CSASPSVYGYTF	TGCAGTGCTAGCCCCAGCGTCTATGGCTACACCTTC
TRBD1	TRBV7-9	.	TRBJ1-2	CASSQDRADGYTF	TGTGCCAGCAGCCAGGACAGGGCGGATGGCTACACCTTC
.	TRBV27	.	TRBJ2-3	CASSSRPHTQYF	TGTGCCAGCAGTTCCCGCCCCCATACGCAGTATTTT
.	TRBV2	many	TRBJ1-4	CASSGKGSTNEKLFF	TGTGCCAGCAGTGGTAAGGGGTCCACTAATGAAAAACTGTTTTTT
.	TRBV12-3/TRBV12-4	.	TRBJ2-5	CASSSTGSSETQYF	TGTGCCAGCAGTTCAACAGGGAGTAGCGAGACCCAGTACTTC
TRBD2	TRBV18	.	TRBJ2-4	CASSPTGPGLAGERGNIQYF	TGTGCCAGCTCACCTACAGGTCCGGGACTAGCGGGAGAGCGCGGAAACATTCAGTACTTC
TRBD2	TRBV4-2	medium-sized	TRBJ2-4	CASSPGPGGFAKNIQYF	TGTGCCAGCAGCCCCGGACCGGGGGGGTTCGCCAAAAACATTCAGTACTTC
.	TRBV7-9	few	TRBJ2-5	CASSLVQTEQETQYF	TGTGCCAGCAGCTTAGTCCAGACAGAACAAGAGACCCAGTACTTC
TRBD2	TRBV3-1	few	TRBJ2-7	CASSHAGTTYLEQYF	TGTGCCAGCAGCCATGCCGGGACTACCTACCTCGAGCAGTACTTC
.	TRBV19	.	TRBJ1-2	CASSKHQVKDYGYTF	TGTGCCAGTAGTAAGCACCAGGTGAAGGACTATGGCTACACCTTC
TRBD2	TRBV2	.	TRBJ2-5	CVSLRREETQYF	TGTGTCAGCTTAAGGCGGGAGGAGACCCAGTACTTC
.	TRBV11-2	once	TRBJ2-7	CASSLIMGASTYEQYF	TGTGCCAGCAGCTTAATAATGGGGGCGTCCACCTACGAGCAGTACTTC
.	TRBV5-1	.	TRBJ2-1	CASSLLGRFRDEQFF	TGCGCCAGCAGCTTGCTCGGCAGGTTCAGGGATGAGCAGTTCTTC
TRBD1	TRBV23-1	.	TRBJ1-3	CASPRGTNTNTIYF	TGCGCCAGCCCCAGGGGGACCAATACAAACACCATATATTTT
.	TRBV7-6	few	TRBJ1-2	CASSPLNSARGYTF	TGTGCCAGCAGCCCCCTTAACAGCGCCCGAGGCTACACCTTC
TRBD1	TRBV10-3	few	TRBJ1-1	CASLGGDRNTEAFF	TGTGCTTCCTTAGGCGGGGACAGGAACACTGAAGCTTTCTTT
TRBD2	TRBV7-9	.	TRBJ2-1	CASSARQLGLAGSYNEQFF	TGTGCCAGCAGCGCTAGACAACTAGGACTAGCGGGCTCCTACAATGAGCAGTTCTTC
TRBD2	TRBV19	few	TRBJ2-1	CASSIPTSGPSGEQFF	TGTGCCAGTAGTATACCCACTAGCGGGCCTTCGGGCGAGCAGTTCTTC
.	TRBV5-4	.	TRBJ2-3	CATHGRNTDTQYF	TGTGCCACCCACGGACGGAACACAGATACGCAGTATTTT
TRBD2	TRBV20-1	.	TRBJ2-3	CSARDLASGGSTDTQYF	TGCAGTGCTAGAGATCTGGCTAGCGGGGGGTCTACAGATACGCAGTATTTT
TRBD2	TRBV2	.	TRBJ2-5	CAKIGIAGNQETQYF	TGTGCCAAAATAGGGATAGCGGGAAACCAAGAGACCCAGTACTTC
TRBD1	TRBV13	.	TRBJ2-1	CASSFRTGVNEQFF	TGTGCCAGCAGCTTCCGGACAGGGGTGAATGAGCAGTTCTTC
.	TRBV7-3	once	TRBJ2-2	CASSKGVGAGELFF	TGTGCCAGCAGCAAGGGCGTGGGGGCCGGGGAGCTGTTTTTT
.	TRBV19	few	TRBJ1-1	CASSTPFVDTEAFF	TGTGCCAGTAGTACACCTTTCGTGGACACTGAAGCTTTCTTT
.	TRBV20-1	few	TRBJ1-1	CRGLDTFPTEAFF	TGCAGGGGATTGGACACCTTCCCCACTGAAGCTTTCTTT
.	TRBV28	.	TRBJ2-5	CASSLSQQGLSAQYF	TGTGCCAGCAGTTTGTCCCAACAGGGTTTATCCGCCCAGTACTTC